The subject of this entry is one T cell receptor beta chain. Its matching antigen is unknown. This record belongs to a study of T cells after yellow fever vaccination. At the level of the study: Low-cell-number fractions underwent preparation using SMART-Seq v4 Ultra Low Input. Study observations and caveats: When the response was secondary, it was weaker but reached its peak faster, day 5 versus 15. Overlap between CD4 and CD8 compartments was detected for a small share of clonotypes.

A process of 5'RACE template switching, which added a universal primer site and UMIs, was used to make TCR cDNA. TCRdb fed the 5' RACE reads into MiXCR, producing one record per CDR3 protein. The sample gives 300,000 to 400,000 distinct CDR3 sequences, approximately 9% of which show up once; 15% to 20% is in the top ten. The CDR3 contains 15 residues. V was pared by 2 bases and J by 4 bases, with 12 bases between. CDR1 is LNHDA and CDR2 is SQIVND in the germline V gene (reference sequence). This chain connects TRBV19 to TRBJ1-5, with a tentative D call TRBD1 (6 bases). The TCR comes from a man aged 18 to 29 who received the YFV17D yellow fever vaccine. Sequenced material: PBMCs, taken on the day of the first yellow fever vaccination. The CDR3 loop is CASSILAGANQPQHF. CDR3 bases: TGTGCCAGTAGTATATTGGCAGGGGCTAATCAGCCCCAGCATTTT.